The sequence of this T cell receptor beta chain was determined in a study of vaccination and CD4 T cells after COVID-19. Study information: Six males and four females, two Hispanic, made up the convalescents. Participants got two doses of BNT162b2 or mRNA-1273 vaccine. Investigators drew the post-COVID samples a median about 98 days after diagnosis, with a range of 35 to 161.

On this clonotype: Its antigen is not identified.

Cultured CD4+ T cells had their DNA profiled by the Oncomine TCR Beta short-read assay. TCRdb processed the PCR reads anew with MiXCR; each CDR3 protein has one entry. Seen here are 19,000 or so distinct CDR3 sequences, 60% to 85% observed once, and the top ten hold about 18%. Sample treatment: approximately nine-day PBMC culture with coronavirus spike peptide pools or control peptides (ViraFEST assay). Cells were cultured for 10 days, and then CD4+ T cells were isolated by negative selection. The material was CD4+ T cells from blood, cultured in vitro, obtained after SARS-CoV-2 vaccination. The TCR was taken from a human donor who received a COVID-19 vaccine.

CDR3 protein: CASSVSASTDTQYF. CDR3 sequence (DNA): TGTGCCAGCAGCGTTTCGGCTAGCACAGATACGCAGTATTTT. The genes are TRBV9 and TRBJ2-3; unclear D gene. CDR1 is SGDLS, CDR2 YYNGEE, per germline. The CDR3 consists of 14 residues. Trimming cost V 2 bases and J 0 bases, with 7 bases left between them.